This TCR beta chain comes out of a study of blood T cell repertoires in COVID-19. The method was immunoSEQ multiplex PCR; TCRdb's version includes in-frame clones alone and lacks a portion of them. The sample includes over 250,000 clones, about 88% of them seen just once. The germline V gene has CDR1 LGHNA and CDR2 YNFKEQ. With 3 bases clipped from V and 1 base from J, the junction kept 9 bases outside the gene matches. The CDR3 loop spans 17 amino acids. V and J are TRBV4-2 and TRBJ2-4; TRBD1 agrees at 7 bases. The receptor's source is a man aged 30 to 39 with acute COVID-19. The sequencing sample was made of PBMCs or T cells enriched from blood (not recorded which). This CDR3 is CASSQEIQGLAKNIQYF. CDR3 coding DNA: TGTGCCAGCAGCCAGGAAATACAGGGGTTGGCCAAAAACATTCAGTACTTC.